This entry describes one T cell receptor beta chain. Its target is unknown. The length of the CDR3 is 17 residues. Per the germline V gene, CDR1 is WNHNN and CDR2 is SYGVQD (reference sequence). Trimming at V came to 2 bases and at J to 7 bases, leaving 10 bases not matched to a gene. The data stem from a study of T cell responses to AZD1222 COVID-19 vaccine. Findings and limits, study-wide: Researchers report vaccine-associated CD4 TCRs spanning spike, with dominance at 160-218 and 743-854.

Libraries were prepared by immunoSEQ multiplex PCR; TCRdb keeps only in-frame clonotypes and omits some of them. The table lists about 140,000 clones, roughly 90% of them singletons. The rearrangement links TRBV10-1 to TRBJ1-6, with 8 bases that match TRBD1. Sample: peripheral blood, taken on day 0 of AZD1222 vaccination. This sequence originates from an adult in good health. This CDR3 is CASSESASGGRNSPLHF. CDR3 sequence (DNA): TGCGCCAGCAGTGAGAGCGCGTCAGGGGGCCGGAATTCACCCCTCCACTTT.